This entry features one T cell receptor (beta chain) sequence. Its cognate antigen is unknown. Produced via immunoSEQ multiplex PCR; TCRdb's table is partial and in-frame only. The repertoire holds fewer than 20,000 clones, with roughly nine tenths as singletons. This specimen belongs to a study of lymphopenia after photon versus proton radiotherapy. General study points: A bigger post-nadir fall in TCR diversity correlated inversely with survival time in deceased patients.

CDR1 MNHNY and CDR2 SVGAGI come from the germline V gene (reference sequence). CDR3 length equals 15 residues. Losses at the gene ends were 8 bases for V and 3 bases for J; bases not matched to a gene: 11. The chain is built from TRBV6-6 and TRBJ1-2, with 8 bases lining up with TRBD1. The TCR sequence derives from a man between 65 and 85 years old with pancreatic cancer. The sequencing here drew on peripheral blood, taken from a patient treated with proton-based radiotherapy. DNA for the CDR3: TGTGCCAGCTCCTACCGAACGACAGGGGACTATGGCTACACCTTC. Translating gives CASSYRTTGDYGYTF.